This T cell receptor (beta chain) is drawn from a study of blood T cells in healthy people across ages. PCR was performed a second time for roughly 7 to 12 cycles using a sample-barcoded 5' primer and a J-beta primer mix. MiXCR was run by TCRdb on the 5' RACE reads, yielding one entry per CDR3 protein. The sample carries around 700,000 distinct CDR3 sequences, roughly 25% recorded once. General observations from the study: Long-lived and aged donors differed, with more naive CD4+ cells and higher diversity in the long-lived.

At least ten counts were recorded for this clonotype. Its antigen remains unidentified. There are 14 residues in the CDR3. Germline lookup yields CDR1 SQVTM and CDR2 ANQGSEA. V was clipped by 6 bases and J by 7 bases, with 19 bases between them. These data were also reused for a study on T cells of mothers and their children.

The TCR was taken from a boy between 10 and 17 years old in good health. The V call is TRBV29-1, the J call TRBJ2-4, with D perhaps matching TRBD1 or TRBD2 (5 bases each). Sequencing used blood. The CDR3 reads CSVFLDGTSNIQYF. CDR3 coding DNA: TGCAGCGTCTTCCTAGATGGGACCTCGAACATTCAGTACTTC.